Each of the 29 T cell receptor beta chains below was sequenced from the same sample in a study of OX40 agonist ivuxolimab in advanced cancers. Sequencing used immunoSEQ multiplex PCR; TCRdb keeps in-frame clones, though not all of them. The sample records around 32,000 clones, approximately 89% being singletons. Sequencing was performed on CD4+ or CD8+ T cells sorted from blood, taken in a trial of the OX40 agonist ivuxolimab. These receptors all come from an adult with an advanced solid tumor such as melanoma, head and neck, liver or kidney cancer.

The gene calls are TRBV5-5 and TRBJ2-7; D ambiguous. Germline V gene lookup returns CDR1 SGHKS and CDR2 YYEKEE (reference sequence). Deletions cut 5 bases from V and 1 base from J, with 4 bases between. The CDR3 consists of 11 residues. DNA for the CDR3: TGTGCCAGCAGGTCATCCTACGAGCAGTACTTC. Translation gives CASRSSYEQYF.

This clone was seen a single time. The rearrangement uses TRBV4-1 and TRBJ2-7; no clear D. Germline V CDR1 and CDR2: MGHRA, YSYEKL. V lost 4 bases and J 0 bases, leaving 13 bases between the germline ends. CDR3 size: 15 residues. The CDR3 loop is CASSLTTVSSYEQYF. The CDR3 DNA sequence: TGCGCCAGCAGCCTTACTACAGTCAGCTCCTACGAGCAGTACTTC.

The chain combines TRBV7-8 with TRBJ2-3; D might be TRBD2 (5 bases). There are 15 residues in the CDR3. Germline-derived CDR1 and CDR2 are SGHVS and FQNEAQ. V lost 2 bases, J lost 0 bases, and 9 bases lay in between. The CDR3: CASSLMRVSTDTQYF. The DNA for the CDR3 is TGTGCCAGCAGCTTAATGAGGGTCAGCACAGATACGCAGTATTTT. Filled out from reference TRBV7-8 and TRBJ2-3, the complete variable domain reads GAGVSQSPRYKVAKRGQDVALRCDPISGHVSLFWYQQALGQGPEFLTYFQNEAQLDKSGLPSDRFFAERPEGSVSTLKIQRTQQEDSAVYLCASSLMRVSTDTQYFGPGTRLTVL.

The rearrangement links TRBV28 to TRBJ2-6; D is uncertain. From germline, CDR1 is MDHEN and CDR2 SYDVKM. CDR3 length: 13 residues. The ends were cut back, 8 bases at V and 0 bases at J, with 5 bases in the middle. CDR3 sequence reads: CASELSGANVLTF. As DNA, the CDR3 is TGTGCCAGCGAGCTCTCTGGGGCCAACGTCCTGACTTTC.

CDR3 bases: TGTGCCAGCAGTTTAGGGACTCCCGCCGGCTATGGCTACACCTTC. This translates into CASSLGTPAGYGYTF. This sequence joins TRBV28 and TRBJ1-2, with D perhaps TRBD1 (5 bases). Germline CDR1 reads MDHEN; CDR2 reads SYDVKM. There are 15 residues in the CDR3. The V gene lost 2 bases and the J gene lost 4 bases, with 14 bases spanning the gap.

A remark on this clone: The junction departs from the called germline gene at one end, perhaps through a read error. This sequence joins TRBV7-2 and TRBJ1-5; the match to TRBD1 covers 8 bases. The CDR3 spans 14 residues. Germline V gene data show CDR1 as SGHTA and CDR2 as FQGNSA. CDR3 region: CASSTGQGKQPQHF. The CDR3 bases are TGTGCCAGCAGCACCGGACAGGGCAAACAGCCCCAGCATTTT.

The V and J genes are TRBV20-1 and TRBJ1-3; D uncertain. Germline assignment: CDR1 DFQATT and CDR2 SNEGSKA (reference sequence). The V end lost 4 bases, the J end lost 0 bases, and 1 base lay between the germline ends. The CDR3 runs to 11 residues. The CDR3 region has the DNA TGCAGTGCTACCTCTGGAAACACCATATATTTT. Residues: CSATSGNTIYF.

The rearrangement uses TRBV19 and TRBJ1-1; perhaps TRBD1 as D (5 bases). CDR1 is LNHDA and CDR2 is SQIVND in the germline V gene (reference sequence). V was trimmed by 11 bases and J by 0 bases, leaving 16 bases between them. The CDR3 loop spans 14 amino acids. The CDR3 is CASSEGPMNTEAFF. The CDR3, as DNA: TGTGCCTCTAGCGAGGGACCGATGAACACTGAAGCTTTCTTT.

This rearrangement joins TRBV7-6 to TRBJ2-2; D is possibly TRBD1 or TRBD2 (5 bases each). The CDR3 is made up of 13 amino acids. Trimming pared 1 base from V and 7 bases from J, leaving 7 bases between. The V gene's germline CDR1 is SGHVS and CDR2 FNYEAQ. The CDR3 DNA is TGTGCCAGCAGCTTAGGGGGGAACGGGGAGCTGTTTTTT. Translating it yields CASSLGGNGELFF. Full variable domain (missing parts from reference TRBV7-6 and TRBJ2-2): GAGVSQSPRYKVTKRGQDVALRCDPISGHVSLYWYRQALGQGPEFLTYFNYEAQQDKSGLPNDRFSAERPEGSISTLTIQRTEQRDSAMYRCASSLGGNGELFFGEGSRLTVL.

This chain links TRBV7-9 with TRBJ2-3; TRBD2 matches 7 bases. The CDR3 has 15 residues. V was clipped by 2 bases and J by 7 bases; unmatched bases: 9. Germline loops: CDR1 SEHNR, CDR2 FQNEAQ (reference sequence). The CDR3 DNA is TGTGCCAGCAGCTTAATCCGGAGCGGGGACTATACGCAGTATTTT. Protein: CASSLIRSGDYTQYF.

The sample holds a few counts of this clone. This sequence joins TRBV4-1 and TRBJ1-1; the D is unclear. The CDR3 has 15 amino acids. CDR1 MGHRA and CDR2 YSYEKL come from the germline V gene. V was trimmed by 2 bases and J by 4 bases, leaving 14 bases between them. CDR3 coding DNA: TGCGCCAGCAGCCAACTTGGGCGGCGCCTCACTGAAGCTTTCTTT. Residues: CASSQLGRRLTEAFF.

The chain recombines TRBV29-1 with TRBJ1-1; the match to TRBD1 covers 7 bases. J lost 5 bases, V lost 1 base, and 7 bases had no gene match. The CDR3 consists of 14 residues. Germline assignment: CDR1 SQVTM and CDR2 ANQGSEA. The CDR3 DNA is TGCAGCGTTGAAGTCGACAGGGAGGATACTGAAGCTTTCTTT. As protein: CSVEVDREDTEAFF.

The J gene is TRBJ1-4, the V gene TRBV19; D may be TRBD1 (5 bases). CDR1 and CDR2 from the germline V gene are LNHDA and SQIVND (reference sequence). The CDR3 totals 15 residues. V shed 3 bases and J shed 4 bases, with 12 bases lying between them. In DNA, the CDR3 is TGTGCCAGTAGTATGACGGGGGTCCTTAATGAAAAACTGTTTTTT. Translated: CASSMTGVLNEKLFF.

The chain recombines TRBV6-5 with TRBJ2-7; 13 bases are a match to TRBD2. Looked up from germline, CDR1 is MNHEY and CDR2 is SVGAGI. V lost 4 bases, J lost 5 bases, and 2 bases stayed unmatched. This CDR3 spans 14 amino acids. CDR3 DNA sequence: TGTGCCAGCAGTTGGACTAGCGGGAGTCACGAGCAGTACTTC. Its translation is CASSWTSGSHEQYF.

As to this clone: A single base is all that separates this from a far larger clone, so a read error is likely. The V gene is TRBV11-1, the J gene TRBJ2-7; 14 positions agree with TRBD2. Trimming removed 3 bases from V and 7 bases from J; junction bases left unmatched: 5. This CDR3 region has 15 residues. In germline, CDR1 is SGHAT, CDR2 FQDESV (reference sequence). The CDR3: CASSLGLAGAGEQYF. CDR3 in DNA: TGTGCCAGCAGCTTGGGACTAGCGGGGGCGGGGGAGCAGTACTTC.

CDR3 nucleotide sequence: TGTGCCAGCAGCCAAGAAAGCGGGGGTACTTACGAGCAGTACTTC. Its translation is CASSQESGGTYEQYF. The chain uses TRBV4-2 and TRBJ2-7; TRBD2 matches at 8 bases. Germline trimming cut 0 bases from V and 4 bases from J; bases unmatched to any gene: 5. CDR1 is LGHNA, CDR2 YNFKEQ, per germline. This CDR3 contains 15 residues.

This clone was counted a few times. The chain is built from TRBV2 and TRBJ1-1; no clear D gene. CDR3 length: 16 residues. CDR1 and CDR2 from the germline V gene are SNHLY and FYNNEI. V shed 0 bases and J shed 1 base, with 12 bases lying between them. The CDR3 here is CASSEAPQVRNTEAFF. DNA for the CDR3: TGTGCCAGCAGTGAAGCGCCTCAGGTGCGGAACACTGAAGCTTTCTTT.

J is TRBJ2-7 and V is TRBV5-6; 10 nucleotides align to TRBD1. The CDR3 contains 17 residues. Per the germline V gene, CDR1 is SGHDT and CDR2 is YYEEEE. Trimming cost V 3 bases and J 4 bases; bases outside gene matches: 13. CDR3 amino acids: CASSWTGGNSYLYEQYF. CDR3 coding DNA: TGTGCCAGCAGCTGGACAGGGGGGAACTCCTATCTATACGAGCAGTACTTC.

This clone is a singleton in its sample. J is TRBJ2-5 and V is TRBV15; 7 bases agree with TRBD2. The CDR3 consists of 16 residues. The germline V gene encodes CDR1 LNHNV and CDR2 YYDKDF (reference sequence). J lost 1 base, V lost 1 base, and 6 bases had no gene match. CDR3 protein: CATSRGPSGSQETQYF. CDR3 DNA: TGTGCCACCAGCAGAGGGCCTAGCGGATCCCAAGAGACCCAGTACTTC.

The rearrangement uses TRBV11-2 and TRBJ2-1; 8 nucleotides agree with TRBD2. Looked up from germline, CDR1 is SGHAT and CDR2 is FQNNGV. After removal of 3 bases from V and 1 base from J, the junction contained 14 bases not matched to a gene. The CDR3 sequence is 19 residues long. CDR3 sequence reads: CASSFRRSLSGESYNEQFF. For the CDR3, the DNA is TGTGCCAGCAGCTTTAGGAGGAGCCTTAGCGGGGAGTCCTACAATGAGCAGTTCTTC.

The chain recombines TRBV6-1 with TRBJ2-7; D may be TRBD1 or TRBD2 (6 bases each). This CDR3 is built from 14 residues. The germline gives CDR1 MNHNS, CDR2 SASEGT. With 7 bases removed from V and 4 bases from J, the gap between germline ends came to 17 bases. CDR3 amino acids: CASKVRGAGYEQYF. The CDR3 coding sequence is TGTGCCAGCAAAGTGAGGGGGGCCGGTTACGAGCAGTACTTC.

V usage is TRBV13 and J usage is TRBJ2-2, with TRBD2 matching 10 bases. CDR3 length equals 15 residues. Germline V gene sequence: CDR1 PRHDT, CDR2 FYEKMQ (reference sequence). Trimming at V came to 2 bases and at J to 6 bases, leaving 3 bases not matched to a gene. This chain's CDR3 is CASSLLLAGSGELFF. The CDR3 region has the DNA TGTGCCAGCAGCTTATTACTAGCGGGGTCCGGGGAGCTGTTTTTT.

This clone has a handful of counts. The gene calls are TRBV2 and TRBJ1-1; a possible D gene is TRBD1 (5 bases). CDR3 length: 11 residues. The germline V gene encodes CDR1 SNHLY and CDR2 FYNNEI. The V gene lost 8 bases and the J gene lost 6 bases, with 10 bases spanning the gap. CDR3 in amino acids: CASGGGPEAFF. The CDR3 nucleotides are TGTGCCAGCGGGGGGGGACCTGAAGCTTTCTTT.

This clone was seen a single time. The rearrangement joins TRBV7-9 to TRBJ2-7; D possibly corresponds to TRBD1 (6 bases). The V end lost 5 bases, the J end lost 5 bases, and 22 bases lay between the germline ends. The V gene's germline CDR1 is SEHNR and CDR2 FQNEAQ (reference sequence). This CDR3 region has 16 residues. The CDR3, as DNA: TGTGCCAGCAGCACAATGACAGGACGGACGGCTGACGAGCAGTACTTC. Encoded protein: CASSTMTGRTADEQYF.

The chain combines TRBV7-8 with TRBJ2-1; no clear D. The CDR3 extends over 11 amino acids. The germline gives CDR1 SGHVS, CDR2 FQNEAQ. V shed 3 bases and J shed 8 bases, with 5 bases lying between them. CDR3 nucleotide sequence: TGTGCCAGCAGCTTCCAGGATGAGCAGTTCTTC. This translates into CASSFQDEQFF.

A remark on this clone: The identical CDR3 is also encoded by other nucleotide sequences in the sample. The V and J genes are TRBV4-1 and TRBJ2-3; 7 bases match TRBD2. CDR3 length: 13 amino acids. Germline-derived CDR1 and CDR2 are MGHRA and YSYEKL. The V gene end was trimmed by 3 bases and the J gene end by 5 bases; junction bases not matched to a gene: 2. The DNA of the CDR3 is TGCGCCAGCAGCCACCCGGGGGGAGATACGCAGTATTTT. This translates into CASSHPGGDTQYF.

This chain joins TRBV28 and TRBJ2-7; 8 bases agree with TRBD2. The CDR3 length is 15 residues. V was pared by 1 base and J by 2 bases, with 4 bases of the junction left unmatched. Germline CDR1 reads MDHEN; CDR2 reads SYDVKM. The CDR3: CASSLSGGQTYEQYF. DNA of the CDR3: TGTGCCAGCAGTTTATCGGGGGGGCAGACCTACGAGCAGTACTTC.

J is TRBJ1-2 and V is TRBV19, with 8 bases lining up with TRBD1. CDR3 length: 14 residues. V was pared by 6 bases and J by 4 bases, with 7 bases of the junction left unmatched. The V gene's germline CDR1 is LNHDA and CDR2 SQIVND (reference sequence). In nucleotides, the CDR3 is TGTGCCAGTAGCCCCGGGACAGGCCCCTATGGCTACACCTTC. Translating it yields CASSPGTGPYGYTF.

This CDR3 reads CASSYPLRAQDNEQFF. The CDR3 bases are TGTGCCAGCAGTTACCCGCTAAGGGCCCAGGACAATGAGCAGTTCTTC. The rearrangement links TRBV6-6 to TRBJ2-1; D not certain. The CDR3 consists of 16 residues. The ends were cut back, 2 bases at V and 5 bases at J, with 16 bases in the middle. Per germline, CDR1 MNHNY and CDR2 SVGAGI (reference sequence).